This TCR beta chain was documented in a study of persistence of HIV-infected CD4 T cells. This CDR3 is built from 14 residues. The V segment lost 5 bases and the J segment 7 bases; nucleotides outside the gene matches: 7. From germline, CDR1 is SGHDT and CDR2 YYEEEE. The libraries were made with immunoSEQ version 4 in survey mode. Clones were read by immunoSEQ multiplex PCR, and TCRdb kept only the in-frame ones, dropping some. The sample includes under 20,000 clones, approximately 65% of them seen just once. Cells were stimulated with CMV-infected fibroblast lysates at 10 ug/mL. CD4+ T cells upregulating both CD40 ligand and CD69 were sorted as responding cells. This clone was counted a few times. Its target is not known.

The TCR sequence derives from an adult woman with HIV who was CMV-seropositive. The sequencing used CD4+ T cells sorted from PBMCs after roughly 18-hour stimulation, collected from a patient who received antiretroviral therapy. J is TRBJ1-5 and V is TRBV5-6, with 9 nucleotides matching TRBD1. The CDR3 DNA reads as TGTGCCAGCAGTTACTTACAGGGGGCCCAGCCCCAGCATTTT. It yields the protein CASSYLQGAQPQHF.